This T cell receptor beta chain was sequenced during a study of T cell repertoires in cytomegalovirus infection. TCRdb passed the reads through MiXCR, listing each CDR3 protein once. The sample has more than 400,000 distinct CDR3 sequences, more than 20% seen once; the top ten hold over 10%. The CDR3 runs 16 residues. Germline loops: CDR1 SEHNR, CDR2 FQNEAQ (reference sequence). After removal of 8 bases from V and 7 bases from J, the junction contained 11 bases not matched to a gene. This clonotype has just a few counts. This TCR was recovered from a human donor in good health (CMV status not recorded). Some clones in this sample may be carry-over from other donors' samples. The V and J genes are TRBV7-9 and TRBJ2-1; TRBD2 agrees at 13 bases. Input material: PBMCs. This CDR3 is CASSGRALAGGNEQFF. Written as DNA, the CDR3 is TGTGCCAGCTCCGGTCGTGCACTAGCGGGAGGGAATGAGCAGTTCTTC.